This TCR beta chain appears in the sequencing data of a study of blood T cell repertoires in COVID-19. Profiling relied on immunoSEQ multiplex PCR, and the TCRdb table lists in-frame clones only, not all of them. The table includes around 62,000 clones, roughly 90% detected once. Only a few counts were recorded for this clone. The ends were cut back, 2 bases at V and 8 bases at J, with 9 bases in the middle. CDR3 size: 12 residues. This receptor was identified in a human donor in a cohort sampled during active COVID-19. The sequenced material came from peripheral blood. This sequence joins TRBV12-3 or TRBV12-4 and TRBJ1-1; tentative D call: TRBD1 (6 bases). CDR3 residues: CASSLQGLEAFF. In nucleotides, the CDR3 is TGTGCCAGCAGTTTACAGGGGTTGGAAGCTTTCTTT.